What follows are 28 T cell receptor beta chains derived from one specimen sequenced in a study of identifying expanded T cells in peripheral blood. Produced via immunoSEQ multiplex PCR; TCRdb's table is partial and in-frame only. The table includes some 65,000 clones, around four fifths detected once. Sequenced sample: blood. The receptors derive from a person aged 18 to 75 in good health.

The chain combines TRBV4-2 with TRBJ2-3; 11 bases agree with TRBD2. The junction had 5 bases not matched to a gene; V was cut back by 1 base and J by 5 bases. Germline V gene sequence: CDR1 LGHNA, CDR2 YNFKEQ. The CDR3 spans 16 residues. The CDR3 DNA follows: TGTGCCAGCAGCCAAGGTAGCGGGGGGGCGAGAGATACGCAGTATTTT. This sequence encodes CASSQGSGGARDTQYF.

This chain links TRBV7-3 with TRBJ2-3, with TRBD2 matching 7 bases. The CDR3 runs to 15 residues. Germline CDR1 reads SGHTA; CDR2 reads FQGTGA. J gave up 6 bases and V 5 bases, and 11 bases lay outside the gene matches. The CDR3, as DNA: TGTGCCAGCAGCCTATTGAACGGGGGGTCGGATACGCAGTATTTT. It yields the protein CASSLLNGGSDTQYF.

The CDR3 bases are TGTGCCAGTAGTACTGCGAGGGGGGCTCTTCATGGCTACACCTTC. Protein: CASSTARGALHGYTF. The V and J genes are TRBV19 and TRBJ1-2; maybe TRBD1 (6 bases). V lost 4 bases and J lost 6, with 18 bases in between. The CDR3 runs to 15 residues. Germline V gene lookup returns CDR1 LNHDA and CDR2 SQIVND (reference sequence).

V and J are TRBV25-1 and TRBJ1-1, with unresolved D. The CDR3 spans 14 residues. The ends were cut back, 5 bases at V and 7 bases at J, with 17 bases in the middle. Germline V gene sequence: CDR1 MGHDK, CDR2 SYGVNS. The CDR3 nucleotides are TGTGCCAGCAGTCCGCCGTCGCCTTACAATGAAGCTTTCTTT. Translated, it gives CASSPPSPYNEAFF.

The rearrangement joins TRBV6-5 to TRBJ2-7; 10 bases map to TRBD1. The CDR3 extends over 13 amino acids. Germline CDR1 MNHEY, CDR2 SVGAGI. With V trimmed by 8 bases and J by 7 bases, 8 bases remained unmatched. CDR3 bases: TGTGCCAGCGGGGACAGGGGTTTTCGGGAGCAGTACTTC. This translates into CASGDRGFREQYF.

The J gene is TRBJ2-7, the V gene TRBV6-5; weak D call: TRBD1 (6 bases). CDR1 MNHEY and CDR2 SVGAGI come from the germline V gene. The CDR3 length is 11 residues. The V end was cut by 6 bases, the J end by 9 bases, with 12 bases between. The CDR3 DNA sequence: TGTGCCAGCAGCCTCGGGACACGGCAGTACTTC. This sequence encodes CASSLGTRQYF.

Here the CDR3 reads CASSKRGPTRTYNEQFF. CDR3 DNA: TGTGCCAGCAGCAAAAGGGGGCCAACCCGGACCTACAATGAGCAGTTCTTC. The chain carries TRBV21-1 and TRBJ2-1; the DNA was not compared with TRBD1, the D call given in the table. TRBV21-1 has pseudogene status. The CDR3 has 17 residues.

The chain links TRBV7-8 to TRBJ1-4; 9 nucleotides align to TRBD1. Trimming at V came to 5 bases and at J to 5 bases, leaving 3 bases not matched to a gene. The V gene's germline CDR1 is SGHVS and CDR2 FQNEAQ. The CDR3 runs 14 residues. CDR3 DNA: TGTGCCAGCAGCCCCGGGACAGGGAATGAAAAACTGTTTTTT. This gives the protein CASSPGTGNEKLFF. Drawing the rest from reference TRBV7-8 and TRBJ1-4, the complete variable domain is GAGVSQSPRYKVAKRGQDVALRCDPISGHVSLFWYQQALGQGPEFLTYFQNEAQLDKSGLPSDRFFAERPEGSVSTLKIQRTQQEDSAVYLCASSPGTGNEKLFFGSGTQLSVL.

The V gene is TRBV27, the J gene TRBJ2-7; 10 bases map to TRBD2. The V gene's germline CDR1 is MNHEY and CDR2 SMNVEV (reference sequence). The CDR3 has 13 residues. Unmatched junction bases numbered 6, after V lost 2 bases and J lost 11 bases. CDR3 DNA: TGTGCCAGCAGTTTAGGGCTAGCGGGAGTCAAGTACTTC. As protein: CASSLGLAGVKYF.

J is TRBJ1-2 and V is TRBV6-9; the D gene is possibly TRBD1 (5 bases). The V gene lost 5 bases and the J gene lost 8 bases, with 12 bases spanning the gap. Germline V gene lookup returns CDR1 MNHGY and CDR2 SVAAGI. The CDR3 covers 12 residues. This CDR3 reads CASSQGREGYTF. CDR3 DNA sequence: TGTGCCAGCAGTCAGGGACGGGAGGGCTACACCTTC.

This sequence joins TRBV18 and TRBJ2-5, with unresolved D. CDR3 length: 11 amino acids. Germline CDR1 KGHSH, CDR2 LQKENI. V lost 2 bases and J 4 bases, leaving 2 bases between the germline ends. DNA of the CDR3: TGTGCCAGCTCACCATCAGAGACCCAGTACTTC. Translation gives CASSPSETQYF.

The rearrangement links TRBV19 to TRBJ1-2; D gene unclear. CDR3 size: 13 residues. V lost 3 bases to trimming and J lost 2 bases, with 7 bases between them. Germline values: CDR1 LNHDA, CDR2 SQIVND (reference sequence). In DNA, the CDR3 is TGTGCCAGTAGTATCGACATAAACTATGGCTACACCTTC. This translates into CASSIDINYGYTF.

CDR3 sequence (DNA): TGTGCCAGCAACCCGAGCCGCGGAAACACCATATATTTT. Amino acid sequence: CASNPSRGNTIYF. This chain uses TRBV6-1 with TRBJ1-3; D remains ambiguous. Germline V gene lookup returns CDR1 MNHNS and CDR2 SASEGT. This CDR3 spans 13 amino acids. Trimming removed 7 bases from V and 4 bases from J, with 11 bases in between.

The rearrangement uses TRBV10-1 and TRBJ2-3, with D uncertain. The CDR3 contains 15 residues. Germline V gene lookup returns CDR1 WNHNN and CDR2 SYGVQD (reference sequence). V lost 0 bases to trimming and J lost 4 bases, with 11 bases between them. The CDR3 region has the DNA TGCGCCAGCAGTGAGTCGAAAGGATTCGCAGATACGCAGTATTTT. It encodes CASSESKGFADTQYF.

The genes are TRBV7-2 and TRBJ1-5, with 7 bases fitting TRBD1. The J segment lost 15 bases and the V segment lost 5 bases, leaving 19 bases of the junction unmatched. The CDR3 totals 15 residues. Germline CDR1 reads SGHTA; CDR2 reads FQGNSA. Here the CDR3 reads CASSQNKGRGSRLHF. CDR3 in DNA: TGTGCCAGCAGCCAAAATAAAGGCAGGGGGTCCAGGCTGCATTTT.

The chain combines TRBV6-5 with TRBJ2-1, with D perhaps matching TRBD2 (5 bases). The CDR3 has 16 amino acids. V was cut by 0 bases and J by 2 bases, with 11 bases left in between. Germline CDR1 and CDR2: MNHEY and SVGAGI. For the CDR3, the DNA is TGTGCCAGCAGTTACTCGATCGGGGAAACCTACAATGAGCAGTTCTTC. This gives the protein CASSYSIGETYNEQFF.

The CDR3 reads CASQPGVNTEAFF. CDR3 coding DNA: TGTGCCAGCCAACCCGGGGTGAACACTGAAGCTTTCTTT. The rearrangement joins TRBV11-2 to TRBJ1-1, with D uncertain. Germline CDR1 reads SGHAT; CDR2 reads FQNNGV. V lost 8 bases and J lost 0, with 10 bases in between. This CDR3 has 13 amino acids.

The V call is TRBV5-1, the J call TRBJ2-2; the D is unclear. The CDR3 extends over 15 amino acids. Germline lookup yields CDR1 SGHRS and CDR2 YFSETQ. V shed 2 bases and J shed 3 bases, with 11 bases lying between them. The CDR3 reads CASSFSKRDTGELFF. Written as DNA, the CDR3 is TGCGCCAGCAGCTTTTCGAAACGGGACACCGGGGAGCTGTTTTTT.

This clone was seen once. J is TRBJ2-7 and V is TRBV7-2; 7 nucleotides agree with TRBD2. The ends lost 2 bases at V and 4 bases at J; junction bases unmatched: 8. The germline gives CDR1 SGHTA, CDR2 FQGNSA. The CDR3 sequence is 15 residues long. The CDR3 sequence is CASSLNRLADYEQYF. For the CDR3, the DNA is TGTGCCAGCAGCTTAAATCGTCTAGCGGATTACGAGCAGTACTTC. Using reference TRBV7-2 and TRBJ2-7 for the parts outside the CDR3, the full variable domain is GAGVSQSPSNKVTEKGKDVELRCDPISGHTALYWYRQSLGQGLEFLIYFQGNSAPDKSGLPSDRFSAERTGGSVSTLTIQRTQQEDSAVYLCASSLNRLADYEQYFGPGTRLTVT.

The chain is built from TRBV5-4 and TRBJ2-7; TRBD2 aligns across 7 bases. The V gene end was trimmed by 2 bases and the J gene end by 3 bases; junction bases not matched to a gene: 11. In germline, CDR1 is SGHNT, CDR2 YYREEE (reference sequence). This CDR3 has 16 amino acids. CDR3 protein: CASSFSHGGTDYEQYF. The DNA for the CDR3 is TGTGCCAGCAGCTTTTCCCACGGGGGGACCGACTACGAGCAGTACTTC.

This rearrangement joins TRBV6-1 to TRBJ2-7; 11 bases agree with TRBD1. The CDR3 covers 16 residues. Germline CDR1 MNHNS, CDR2 SASEGT. J was trimmed by 2 bases and V by 4 bases; bases with no gene match: 7. The CDR3 sequence: CASSGARDRGAYEQYF. The CDR3 DNA reads as TGTGCCAGCAGTGGAGCCCGGGACAGGGGGGCCTACGAGCAGTACTTC.

This chain links TRBV12-2 with TRBJ2-3; the table's D call TRBD2 went unverified against the DNA. TRBV12-2 has pseudogene status. The CDR3 consists of 15 residues. The CDR3 DNA reads as TGTGCAAGTCTCAGAGGCAGGGAGGTAACAGATACGCAGTATTTT. This translates into CASLRGREVTDTQYF.

Only a few counts were recorded for this clone. The genes are TRBV27 and TRBJ1-2, with unresolved D. Germline CDR1 MNHEY, CDR2 SMNVEV (reference sequence). The length of the CDR3 is 13 residues. Trimming took 2 bases from V and 4 from J, leaving 8 bases between them. The CDR3 DNA sequence: TGTGCCAGCAGTTTAGACAACCGCTATGGCTACACCTTC. This codes for CASSLDNRYGYTF.

As concerns this clone: Within the sample, other DNA sequences also encode this same CDR3. The chain links TRBV7-2 to TRBJ2-2; D is uncertain. In germline, CDR1 is SGHTA, CDR2 FQGNSA. V lost 4 bases and J lost 0, with 12 bases in between. The CDR3 is made up of 16 amino acids. CDR3: CASSSPGLANTGELFF. The CDR3 DNA is TGTGCCAGCAGCTCCCCCGGTCTAGCGAACACCGGGGAGCTGTTTTTT.

The chain couples TRBV6-1 to TRBJ1-2; D gene uncertain. This CDR3 has 17 residues. The V and J ends lost 1 base and 5 bases respectively, with 20 bases between them. CDR1 is MNHNS and CDR2 is SASEGT in the germline V gene. As DNA, the CDR3 is TGTGCCAGCAGTGAAGAGGTCGAGGGATCTTTTAGTTATGGCTACACCTTC. The encoded protein is CASSEEVEGSFSYGYTF.

This clone is termed medium-sized. V gene TRBV18 combines with J gene TRBJ1-1, with D possibly being TRBD1 (5 bases). The CDR3 has 16 amino acids. Trimming pared 5 bases from V and 0 bases from J, leaving 16 bases between. Germline V CDR1 and CDR2: KGHSH, LQKENI. The DNA of the CDR3 is TGTGCCAGCTCATCGGGGCCCTCGAACCTGAACACTGAAGCTTTCTTT. Translating gives CASSSGPSNLNTEAFF.

This chain links TRBV30 with TRBJ1-2, with a weak D call TRBD1 (6 bases). Trimming cost V 2 bases and J 3 bases, with 19 bases left between them. CDR1 and CDR2 from the germline V gene are GTSNPN and SVGIG (reference sequence). This CDR3 comprises 16 residues. DNA for the CDR3: TGTGCCTGGAGTCAAGACCCCGGGACATCCCACTATGGCTACACCTTC. It codes for CAWSQDPGTSHYGYTF.

This clone was counted only a few times. The rearrangement uses TRBV2 and TRBJ2-6; 10 bases line up with TRBD2. This CDR3 has 18 residues. Trimming at V came to 2 bases and at J to 3 bases, leaving 7 bases not matched to a gene. CDR1 and CDR2 (germline): SNHLY, FYNNEI. The CDR3 reads CASSERALAGVGANVLTF. CDR3 bases: TGTGCCAGCAGTGAAAGAGCGCTAGCGGGAGTTGGGGCCAACGTCCTGACTTTC.